This entry lists 21 T cell receptor beta chains sequenced from one sample in a study of yellow fever vaccine responses in identical twins. From the RT-PCR reads, TCRdb called clonotypes with MiXCR, one entry per CDR3 protein. The sample records about 9,000 distinct CDR3 sequences, over 70% being singletons. The sequencing here drew on T cells from blood (PBMCs), unsorted or a sorted subset (not recorded which), taken before or after yellow fever vaccination (not recorded which). The receptor set was obtained from a woman under 30 who received the yellow fever vaccine.

This chain uses TRBV5-1 with TRBJ2-2, with D perhaps TRBD1 (6 bases). Trimming shortened V by 4 bases and J by 0 bases, and 10 bases separated the two germline ends. In germline, CDR1 is SGHRS, CDR2 YFSETQ. CDR3 size: 15 residues. Written as DNA, the CDR3 is TGCGCCAGCAGCAAAGGGACAACGAACACCGGGGAGCTGTTTTTT. It is translated as CASSKGTTNTGELFF. Complete variable domain (other parts from reference TRBV5-1 and TRBJ2-2): KAGVTQTPRYLIKTRGQQVTLSCSPISGHRSVSWYQQTPGQGLQFLFEYFSETQRNKGNFPGRFSGRQFSNSRSEMNVSTLELGDSALYLCASSKGTTNTGELFFGEGSRLTVL.

This chain joins TRBV28 and TRBJ2-2, with 10 bases matching TRBD2. Per germline, CDR1 MDHEN and CDR2 SYDVKM. J lost 2 bases, V lost 6 bases, and 6 bases had no gene match. The CDR3 is 16 residues long. CDR3 sequence reads: CASRGSGGVNTGELFF. The CDR3 DNA sequence: TGTGCCAGCAGGGGAAGCGGGGGGGTTAACACCGGGGAGCTGTTTTTT. Based on the CDR3 plus reference TRBV28 and TRBJ2-2, the full variable domain is DVKVTQSSRYLVKRTGEKVFLECVQDMDHENMFWYRQDPGLGLRLIYFSYDVKMKEKGDIPEGYSVSREKKERFSLILESASTNQTSMYLCASRGSGGVNTGELFFGEGSRLTVL.

The chain links TRBV11-2 to TRBJ2-7; 9 bases line up with TRBD2. The germline V gene has CDR1 SGHAT and CDR2 FQNNGV. The CDR3 is 14 amino acids. V shed 5 bases and J 7 bases; nucleotides not matched to a gene: 9. The CDR3 protein is CASSPIAGALEQYF. The CDR3, as DNA: TGTGCCAGCAGCCCCATAGCGGGAGCGTTGGAGCAGTACTTC.

The genes are TRBV5-1 and TRBJ2-1; possible D gene TRBD2, 5 bases. Germline V gene lookup returns CDR1 SGHRS and CDR2 YFSETQ. V shed 3 bases and J shed 3 bases, with 10 bases lying between them. The CDR3 has 14 residues. CDR3 nucleotides: TGCGCCAGCAGCTACGGCGGGCTCTACAATGAGCAGTTCTTC. Its translation: CASSYGGLYNEQFF.

This clonotype came up a few times. The genes are TRBV30 and TRBJ2-1; D gene uncertain. The CDR3 loop spans 15 amino acids. CDR1 GTSNPN and CDR2 SVGIG come from the germline V gene (reference sequence). Trimming removed 5 bases from V and 0 bases from J, with 14 bases in between. In DNA, the CDR3 is TGTGCCTGGCCCACCTTGGTATTCTCCTACAATGAGCAGTTCTTC. Protein: CAWPTLVFSYNEQFF.

The CDR3 sequence is CASSYGSREQYF. The CDR3 nucleotides are TGTGCCAGCAGCTATGGAAGCCGCGAGCAGTACTTC. This sequence joins TRBV13 and TRBJ2-7; D unresolved. Looked up from germline, CDR1 is PRHDT and CDR2 is FYEKMQ (reference sequence). Trimming removed 4 bases from V and 6 bases from J, with 10 bases in between. This CDR3 comprises 12 residues. Supplemented by reference TRBV13 and TRBJ2-7, the full variable domain reads AAGVIQSPRHLIKEKRETATLKCYPIPRHDTVYWYQQGPGQDPQFLISFYEKMQSDKGSIPDRFSAQQFSDYHSELNMSSLELGDSALYFCASSYGSREQYFGPGTRLTVT.

This clonotype was seen only once. The chain employs TRBV7-8 and TRBJ2-1, with D unresolved. The V and J ends lost 3 bases and 4 bases respectively, with 7 bases between them. This CDR3 spans 13 amino acids. Germline V gene data show CDR1 as SGHVS and CDR2 as FQNEAQ. The CDR3 sequence is CASSFEEYNEQFF. CDR3 DNA: TGTGCCAGCAGCTTTGAGGAGTACAATGAGCAGTTCTTC.

The chain has TRBV12-3 or TRBV12-4 and TRBJ1-2, with TRBD1 as a possible D gene (5 bases). This CDR3 spans 14 amino acids. The V end lost 5 bases, the J end lost 4 bases, and 14 bases lay between the germline ends. In nucleotides, the CDR3 is TGTGCCAGCAGTCGGACAAAAGTCCCCTATGGCTACACCTTC. Its translation: CASSRTKVPYGYTF.

The chain's CDR3 is CASSGTGSSYEQYF. The DNA of the CDR3 is TGTGCCAGCAGCGGGACGGGAAGCTCCTACGAGCAGTACTTC. This chain links TRBV13 with TRBJ2-7, with D possibly called TRBD1 or TRBD2 (5 bases each). Trimming left V 5 bases short and J 0 bases short, with 11 bases between. The germline V gene encodes CDR1 PRHDT and CDR2 FYEKMQ (reference sequence). The CDR3 loop spans 14 amino acids.

The chain recombines TRBV13 with TRBJ2-1; D not certain. The CDR3 spans 12 residues. Germline values: CDR1 PRHDT, CDR2 FYEKMQ (reference sequence). The V end was cut by 8 bases, the J end by 12 bases, with 17 bases between. Written as DNA, the CDR3 is TGTGCCAGCGGGCTAGAGTTTGTCGGGCAGTTCTTC. Its protein is CASGLEFVGQFF.

The rearrangement joins TRBV10-3 to TRBJ2-7; 7 bases are shared with TRBD1. The CDR3 extends over 17 amino acids. The germline V gene has CDR1 ENHRY and CDR2 SYGVKD. After removal of 0 bases from V and 5 bases from J, the junction contained 13 bases not matched to a gene. This CDR3 is CAISESTLRGRTHEQYF. The CDR3 nucleotides are TGTGCCATCAGTGAGTCGACTCTTAGGGGGCGCACCCACGAGCAGTACTTC.

The chain has TRBV19 and TRBJ1-1; possible D gene TRBD1, 6 bases. V was trimmed by 3 bases and J by 4 bases, leaving 15 bases between them. There are 15 residues in the CDR3. Germline CDR1 and CDR2: LNHDA and SQIVND (reference sequence). The CDR3 DNA reads as TGTGCCAGTAGTATGGGCCCGGTGGGGGCCACTGAAGCTTTCTTT. It encodes CASSMGPVGATEAFF.

The DNA of the CDR3 is TGTGCCACCAGCAGAGAAACGACAGATACGCAGTATTTT. Translation: CATSRETTDTQYF. This chain links TRBV15 with TRBJ2-3; D not resolved. The V and J ends lost 0 bases and 3 bases respectively, with 4 bases between them. Germline CDR1 LNHNV, CDR2 YYDKDF (reference sequence). The CDR3 is made up of 13 amino acids.

This clonotype was picked up a small number of times. This chain links TRBV15 with TRBJ2-2; TRBD2 might be the D (5 bases). CDR1 and CDR2 from the germline V gene are LNHNV and YYDKDF (reference sequence). The CDR3 has 12 amino acids. V lost 5 bases, J lost 8 bases, and 9 bases lay in between. For the CDR3, the DNA is TGTGCCACCAGCGGAAGGAGGGGGGAGCTGTTTTTT. Translating gives CATSGRRGELFF.

V usage is TRBV5-1 and J usage is TRBJ2-7; tentative D call: TRBD2 (6 bases). Trimming cost V 0 bases and J 5 bases, with 9 bases left between them. The CDR3 totals 13 residues. Germline CDR1 and CDR2: SGHRS and YFSETQ. Here the CDR3 reads CASSLAGVHEQYF. The CDR3 DNA reads TGCGCCAGCAGCTTGGCGGGGGTCCACGAGCAGTACTTC.

The chain uses TRBV5-1 and TRBJ1-6; D gene ambiguous. Trimming took off 4 bases at V and 5 bases at J, with 16 bases between the two ends. CDR1 and CDR2 from the germline V gene are SGHRS and YFSETQ. This CDR3 spans 16 amino acids. CDR3 region: CASSLASPGNNSPLHF. CDR3 sequence (DNA): TGCGCCAGCAGCCTCGCCAGTCCCGGGAATAATTCACCCCTCCACTTT.

This clonotype was counted between two and nine times. The rearrangement uses TRBV10-3 and TRBJ2-4; tentative D call: TRBD2 (5 bases). This CDR3 has 14 amino acids. The V end lost 0 bases, the J end lost 7 bases, and 10 bases lay between the germline ends. Germline V lookup: CDR1 ENHRY, CDR2 SYGVKD. The CDR3 region is CAISESLGGNIQYF. Here the CDR3 DNA reads TGTGCCATCAGTGAGTCTCTGGGCGGGAACATTCAGTACTTC.

This chain joins TRBV21-1 and TRBJ2-7; the table's D call, TRBD2, was not checked against the DNA. TRBV21-1 is recorded as a pseudogene. The CDR3 runs to 19 residues. The CDR3 coding sequence is TGTGCCAGCAGCAAAGCCTGCGCGGGAGGGAGTCGGAGCTCCTACGAGCAGTACTTC. Its protein is CASSKACAGGSRSSYEQYF.

The V gene is TRBV15, the J gene TRBJ2-1, with TRBD2 matching over 8 bases. With 0 bases clipped from V and 4 bases from J, the junction kept 11 bases outside the gene matches. The germline V gene has CDR1 LNHNV and CDR2 YYDKDF (reference sequence). CDR3 length: 18 residues. The CDR3 reads CATSREWSGGTGYNEQFF. Here the CDR3 DNA reads TGTGCCACCAGCAGAGAATGGAGCGGGGGCACGGGTTACAATGAGCAGTTCTTC.

V gene TRBV29-1 combines with J gene TRBJ2-3; D is undetermined. CDR3 length equals 11 residues. V lost 1 base, J lost 4 bases, and 3 bases lay in between. In germline, CDR1 is SQVTM, CDR2 ANQGSEA. The CDR3 loop reads CSVEGPDTQYF. CDR3 coding DNA: TGCAGCGTTGAAGGGCCAGATACGCAGTATTTT.

The V call is TRBV13, the J call TRBJ2-3; D gene ambiguous. From germline, CDR1 is PRHDT and CDR2 FYEKMQ (reference sequence). Trimming cost V 6 bases and J 1 base, with 11 bases left between them. The CDR3 contains 14 residues. Here the CDR3 DNA reads TGTGCCAGCAGTTTGACGGACCGCACAGATACGCAGTATTTT. This sequence encodes CASSLTDRTDTQYF. The whole variable domain, remainder taken from reference TRBV13 and TRBJ2-3, is AAGVIQSPRHLIKEKRETATLKCYPIPRHDTVYWYQQGPGQDPQFLISFYEKMQSDKGSIPDRFSAQQFSDYHSELNMSSLELGDSALYFCASSLTDRTDTQYFGPGTRLTVL.